This T cell receptor (beta chain) emerged from a study of blood T cells in healthy people across ages. Combining a sample-barcoded 5' primer with a J-beta primer mix, a second PCR ran for roughly 6 to 12 cycles. Template switching added a 12-random-nucleotide identifier to every cDNA molecule. Using its own MiXCR run on the 5' RACE reads, TCRdb lists one record per CDR3 protein. The sample records around 1.5 million distinct CDR3 sequences, 30% to 40% being singletons. This clonotype has just a few counts. Its target is not known. Those donating, healthy Caucasian individuals from Russia, were aged roughly 6 to 90. Samples each yielded at least 5 micrograms of total RNA. Regarding the study as a whole: Getting older went along with TCR beta diversity per million T cells dropping roughly linearly.

The sample was blood. The sequence was collected from a woman aged 25 to 39 in good health.

CDR3 sequence reads: CASGQGKGGSYEQYF. CDR3 in DNA: TGTGCCAGCGGGCAGGGGAAGGGGGGCTCCTACGAGCAGTACTTC. This chain joins TRBV5-4 and TRBJ2-7; D might be TRBD1 or TRBD2, each matching 6 bases. Trimming took off 7 bases at V and 0 bases at J, with 17 bases between the two ends. Germline V CDR1 and CDR2: SGHNT, YYREEE (reference sequence). This CDR3 comprises 15 residues.